This TCR beta chain comes out of a study of regulatory T cells in long-lasting Graves disease (dated by TCRdb to 2020 to 2022). In the study overall: Persistent Graves' disease was defined as antithyroid drug treatment for over 5 years with persistently positive TSH receptor autoantibodies. Persistent Graves' disease patients in the clinical cohort had taken antithyroid drugs for roughly ten years on average. A total of 35 or so samples underwent TCR sequencing: around 13 from persistent and roughly 20 from newly diagnosed Graves' disease patients. The study was conducted in China and was registered as a clinical trial. Peripheral blood TCR sequencing and RNA sequencing compared persistent Graves' disease patients with newly diagnosed Graves' disease patients.

From the cysteine through the phenylalanine, the CDR3 covers 15 amino acids. Of all the DNA, just the CDR3 is kept, 45 bases in frame from base 1. Clipping removes 5 bases from V and 6 bases from J, with 4 as the unmatched junction base count. Receptor amplification or capture employed multiplex PCR. TCRdb records Illumina HiSeq 4000 as the sequencer. To build TCR beta libraries, CDR3 regions were amplified by Arm-PCR using iRepertoire HTBI primers. PCR products were gel purified before sequencing. Per the original workflow: A total of fewer than 65 TRBV and some 15 TRBJ segments were identified across samples and were used for gene usage analysis of CDR3 amino acid clonotypes. COPE and FqMerger were used to merge the filtered high-quality paired reads into contigs. BLAST was used to align contigs to IMGT TRBV, TRBD and TRBJ reference genes, with CDR3 defined following IMGT. Any clonotype with a frequency above 0.1% was counted as a highly expanded clone. Shannon entropy was used to measure repertoire diversity, and the Gini coefficient was used to measure V-J evenness. Public clonotypes were defined as clonotypes shared by more than one individual. TCRdb itself trimmed the public reads at Q25 with fastp, ran MiXCR and retained productive beta chains. Here each entry gathers all rows of one CDR3 protein and keeps the most common genes and DNA. TCRdb assigned the V and J calls; the authors' analysis was not used. This sample has about 460,000 distinct CDR3 sequences in its table, and approximately 22% of those were observed once. Together, the top ten hold 10% to 15% of the sample.

Overall study outcomes, separate from this receptor: The authors acknowledged the small sample size as a limitation that may reduce accuracy. Preferential use of TRBV28, TRBJ1-2 and TRBJ2-5 was observed in persistent disease, whereas TRBV20-1 and TRBJ2-1 were favored in newly diagnosed disease. Sequencing and analysis were restricted to the TCR beta chain. Only peripheral blood was studied, because thyroid tissue, the primary lesion, was inaccessible. More public clonotypes were shared among persistent patients (2,741) than among newly diagnosed patients (just under 1,000). Compared with newly diagnosed patients, persistent Graves' disease patients had lower TCR Shannon entropy and fewer highly expanded clones, which suggests clonal expansion.

This clonotype has a handful of counts. The antigen this receptor binds is unknown. No qualities accompany the bases; no much larger clone lies one base away. Explained via the paper, the time point label denotes: persistent/refractory GD, antithyroid drugs over 5 years with positive TRAb. For both TCR sequencing and RNA sequencing, RNA was extracted from PBMCs in TRIzol. Graves' disease was diagnosed according to American Thyroid Association guidelines. Recruitment of patients was carried out at an endocrinology department in Xi'an, China. Each patient gave approximately 8.8 milliliters of peripheral blood, collected in an EDTA anticoagulant tube. Ficoll Paque Plus density gradient separation was used to isolate PBMCs, and no additional T cell sorting was done. An Agilent 2100 Bioanalyzer and agarose gel were used to check RNA quality, and a NanoDrop 2000 was used to measure RNA concentration.

Sequenced here: peripheral blood mononuclear cells (PBMCs), sampled when the disease was refractory, from a patient treated with antithyroid drugs. The source of this sequence is a female donor with Graves disease. The sequence joins TRBV12-3 or TRBV12-4 to TRBJ2-2; 12 bases in the middle match TRBD1. The encoded CDR3 is CASSGTGGLPGELFF. The sequenced DNA is TGTGCCAGCAGTGGGACAGGGGGCTTGCCCGGGGAGCTGTTTTTT.